Listed below are T cell receptor beta chains from one sample, sequenced in a study of cytomegalovirus exposure and HLA in healthy donors. Data came from immunoSEQ multiplex PCR; TCRdb stores just in-frame clones and leaves some out. The sample records around 100,000 clones, roughly three fifths being singletons. Sequencing was done on a sample of PBMCs. The receptors were sampled from a man in his thirties or forties in good health and CMV-seronegative. CDR3s include the opening cysteine and the closing phenylalanine or tryptophan. The order of the fields is J gene, clone size, D gene, V gene, CDR3 DNA, CDR3 protein. A D gene is named only where the DNA matches it firmly. Clone size is given for some rows only: seen once, a few or many times, or a class if the clone is expanded.

>TRBJ2-6|-|-|TRBV6-1
TGTGCCAGCGGCCCCGAGGAGTCTGGGGCCAACGTCCTGACTTTC
CASGPEESGANVLTF
>TRBJ1-2|-|-|TRBV6-6
TGTGCCAGCAGTTACTCGAGGCCAGGGGACGGAGGCTACACCTTC
CASSYSRPGDGGYTF
>TRBJ1-5|-|TRBD1|TRBV2
TGTGCCAGCAGCGCTGGACAGGGCAATCAGCCCCAGCATTTT
CASSAGQGNQPQHF
>TRBJ2-7|-|-|TRBV5-1
TGCGCCAGCAGACCTGCGCCCCAGGGAGGGGGCTCCTACGAGCAGTACTTC
CASRPAPQGGGSYEQYF
>TRBJ2-7|few|-|TRBV6-5
TGTGCCAGCAGTTCCGCGGACTGGAGCTCCTACGAGCAGTACTTC
CASSSADWSSYEQYF
>TRBJ2-3|-|TRBD2|TRBV5-1
TGCGCCAGCAGTCGGCGGGAGGCAGATACGCAGTATTTT
CASSRREADTQYF
>TRBJ2-5|-|-|TRBV5-1
TGCGCCAGCAGCTTGTTGGGGGCTAGGGAGACCCAGTACTTC
CASSLLGARETQYF
>TRBJ1-4|-|-|TRBV6-1
TGTGCCAGCAGTTTCGACATCACAACTAATGAAAAACTGTTTTTT
CASSFDITTNEKLFF
>TRBJ2-1|-|-|TRBV9
TGTGCCAGCAGCCCAAGCGAGCAGTCCTACAATGAGCAGTTCTTC
CASSPSEQSYNEQFF
>TRBJ2-2|-|-|TRBV18
TGTGCCAGCTCACCAAGAACAGGGTACACCGGGGAGCTGTTTTTT
CASSPRTGYTGELFF
>TRBJ2-5|-|-|TRBV9
TGTGCCAGCAGCGTAGATCCGATGAGGACAGAAGAGACCCAGTACTTC
CASSVDPMRTEETQYF
>TRBJ2-3|-|-|TRBV14
TGTGCCAGCAGCCAAGCCCTCCGGGGGGCGGGTCGTCCAGATACGCAGTATTTT
CASSQALRGAGRPDTQYF
>TRBJ2-3|-|TRBD1|TRBV14
TGTGCCAGCAGCCAGGGCGGGACAGGGGTCACAGATACGCAGTATTTT
CASSQGGTGVTDTQYF
>TRBJ2-7|medium-sized|TRBD1|TRBV25-1
TGTGCCAGCAGTCAACGACAGGGGGACTACGAGCAGTACTTC
CASSQRQGDYEQYF
>TRBJ1-4|-|TRBD1|TRBV6-1
TGTGCCAGCAGTGGAGGGACAGGGGTCCCACTTCCCCATGAAAAACTGTTTTTT
CASSGGTGVPLPHEKLFF
>TRBJ2-1|-|-|TRBV20-1
TGCAGTGCTGACAGGAATGAGCAGTTCTTC
CSADRNEQFF
>TRBJ2-1|few|TRBD2|TRBV15
TGTGCCACCAACCCAGCGGGGGGGCCATGGAATGAGCAGTTCTTC
CATNPAGGPWNEQFF
>TRBJ2-7|-|-|TRBV29-1
TGCAGCGTCGGACCCACAGGGATTTCCTCCCTCTACGAGCAGTACTTC
CSVGPTGISSLYEQYF
>TRBJ1-4|-|-|TRBV6-6
TGTGCCAGCAGTTACTCAGGGGCAACTAATGAAAAACTGTTTTTT
CASSYSGATNEKLFF
>TRBJ2-2|-|-|TRBV25-1
TGTGCCAGCAGTGTATCGAGGCCGGGGGCCGGGGAGCTGTTTTTT
CASSVSRPGAGELFF
>TRBJ2-2|few|-|TRBV5-4
TGTGCCAGCAGCCCGCCGGCCGGGGAGCTGTTTTTT
CASSPPAGELFF
>TRBJ2-3|-|TRBD2|TRBV4-1
TGCGCCAGCAGCCAAACCGGGACTAGCGGGGGGCGCACAGATACGCAGTATTTT
CASSQTGTSGGRTDTQYF
>TRBJ2-4|once|-|TRBV2
TGTGCCAGCAGCCCCAGGGTTCGGCCCCTTCCTGTCAAAAACATTCAGTACTTC
CASSPRVRPLPVKNIQYF
>TRBJ2-3|-|TRBD1|TRBV9
TGTGCCAGCAGCGTAGGGGACAGGCCCGATACGCAGTATTTT
CASSVGDRPDTQYF
>TRBJ2-1|once|TRBD1|TRBV6-5
TGTGCCAGCAGACGGTCCGGGACAGTCAACAATGAGCAGTTCTTC
CASRRSGTVNNEQFF
>TRBJ1-3|-|-|TRBV11-2
TGTGCCAGCAGCCCCTTACAGGACTCTGGAAACACCATATATTTT
CASSPLQDSGNTIYF
>TRBJ2-4|-|TRBD1|TRBV7-3
TGTGCCAGCAGGAGAACCACAGGGGGAGCCAAAAACATTCAGTACTTC
CASRRTTGGAKNIQYF
>TRBJ2-5|-|-|TRBV4-2
TGTGCCAGCAGCCAAGGAATGGGCTACCCATACCAAGAGACCCAGTACTTC
CASSQGMGYPYQETQYF
>TRBJ1-1|-|-|TRBV6-6
TGTGCCAGCAGTTACGCAGGATCCGACACTGAAGCTTTCTTT
CASSYAGSDTEAFF
>TRBJ1-2|-|-|TRBV13
TGTGCCAGCAGCTCGACAGAAATCTATGGCTACACCTTC
CASSSTEIYGYTF
>TRBJ2-1|-|TRBD2|TRBV7-3
TGTGCCAGCAGCTCCGGGACTAGCTATTACAATGAGCAGTTCTTC
CASSSGTSYYNEQFF
>TRBJ2-2|once|TRBD2|TRBV19
TGTGCCAGTAGTATCCGCCGGGGACTAGCGGGAGGGAACACCGGGGAGCTGTTTTTT
CASSIRRGLAGGNTGELFF
>TRBJ2-2|-|TRBD2|TRBV5-1
TGCGCCAGCAGGGGACTAGCGGGAGACACCGGGGAGCTGTTTTTT
CASRGLAGDTGELFF
>TRBJ1-2|-|TRBD1|TRBV4-3
TGCGCCAGCAGCCAAGTTAGTCAGGGGGCCTATGGCTACACCTTC
CASSQVSQGAYGYTF
>TRBJ2-7|-|TRBD2|TRBV13
TGTGCCAGCAGCACCTCCGGGACTAGCGGGATTACCTACGAGCAGTACTTC
CASSTSGTSGITYEQYF
>TRBJ2-7|-|-|TRBV20-1
TGCAGTGCGAGAAATCAATACGAGCAGTACTTC
CSARNQYEQYF
>TRBJ1-4|-|-|TRBV5-1
TGCGCCAGCAGCTTGGCGGGGGGCGCTTATGAAAAACTGTTTTTT
CASSLAGGAYEKLFF
>TRBJ2-2|-|TRBD2|TRBV13
TGTGCCAGCAGCTTAGTAGCGGGGAACACCGGGGAGCTGTTTTTT
CASSLVAGNTGELFF
>TRBJ2-2|-|TRBD2|TRBV5-1
TGCGCCAGCAGCTTGGTCTCTAGCGGGCCCGGGGAGCTGTTTTTT
CASSLVSSGPGELFF
>TRBJ2-5|-|-|TRBV2
TGTGCCAGCTTGGGGAGCCTCCAAGAGACCCAGTACTTC
CASLGSLQETQYF
>TRBJ2-7|-|TRBD2|TRBV7-9
TGTGCCAGCAGCTCAGAGACTAGCTGGGACGAGCAGTACTTC
CASSSETSWDEQYF
>TRBJ2-2|-|-|TRBV4-1
TGCGCCAGCAGCCAATATAACAGGGTCGGCACCGGGGAGCTGTTTTTT
CASSQYNRVGTGELFF
>TRBJ1-6|-|TRBD1|TRBV9
TGTGCCAGCAGTTCTAGGGGGACAGGGAATTCACCCCTCCACTTT
CASSSRGTGNSPLHF
>TRBJ1-1|-|TRBD1|TRBV7-8
TGTGCCAGCAGCGACAGGGGTAACACTGAAGCTTTCTTT
CASSDRGNTEAFF
>TRBJ1-4|-|-|TRBV18
TGTGCCAGCTCCGAGCAGGGATCCGGGGAAAAACTGTTTTTT
CASSEQGSGEKLFF
>TRBJ2-7|-|-|TRBV7-2
TGTGCCAGCAGCTCCGGGACTCTTATCTACGAGCAGAACTTC
CASSSGTLIYEQNF
>TRBJ1-5|few|TRBD1|TRBV27
TGTGCCAGCAGTTTAGGGACAGGCAATCAGCCCCAGCATTTT
CASSLGTGNQPQHF
>TRBJ2-1|few|TRBD2|TRBV9
TGTGCCAGCAGCGCTGGGTTGGGGGGGGTATACAATGAGCAGTTCTTC
CASSAGLGGVYNEQFF
>TRBJ2-2|-|TRBD1|TRBV7-8
TGTGCCAGCAGCGGCGGGACAGGGTTCGTAACCGGGGAGCTGTTTTTT
CASSGGTGFVTGELFF
>TRBJ1-6|few|TRBD1|TRBV27
TGTGCCAGCAGTTTATGGGCGAGAGGACAGGGGGCTTCACCCCTCCACTTT
CASSLWARGQGASPLHF
>TRBJ1-3|few|-|TRBV29-1
TGCAGCGTGGCCCCCGGGGAGGCCACTGGAAACACCATATATTTT
CSVAPGEATGNTIYF
>TRBJ2-5|once|TRBD2|TRBV5-1
TGCGCCAGCAGCCCCCTAGCGGGGGAAGAGACCCAGTACTTC
CASSPLAGEETQYF
>TRBJ2-3|-|-|TRBV2
TGTGCCAGCACGGTCCAAAATCCAGATACGCAGTATTTT
CASTVQNPDTQYF
>TRBJ1-3|-|-|TRBV28
TGTGCCAGCAGTCCCCCCAGGGCAGAGGGAAACACCATATATTTT
CASSPPRAEGNTIYF
>TRBJ2-5|few|TRBD2|TRBV5-1
TGCGCCAGCAGCTTTGGGACTAGCGGGGGAGAGACCCAGTACTTC
CASSFGTSGGETQYF
>TRBJ2-2|-|TRBD2|TRBV7-8
TGTGCCAGCAGCCCAAGTGGCGGGGGGGTTACCGGGGAGCTGTTTTTT
CASSPSGGGVTGELFF
>TRBJ1-2|-|TRBD1|TRBV19
TGTGCCAGTAGTACCCTTTCGACAGGGGTCGGCGGCTACACCTTC
CASSTLSTGVGGYTF